The clone carrying this T cell receptor (beta chain) came up a few times. Combining iRepertoire HTBI primers with Arm-PCR of CDR3 regions, the authors built TCR beta libraries. TCRdb fed the multiplex PCR reads into MiXCR, producing one record per CDR3 protein. The table records 450,000 to 600,000 distinct CDR3 sequences, around 15% of them present only once. Trimming removed 4 bases at V and 8 bases at J, with 18 bases between. Germline V lookup: CDR1 SGHTS, CDR2 YDEGEE. The CDR3 contains 15 residues. These data originate in a study of regulatory T cells in long-lasting Graves disease. The time point here: newly diagnosed GD, antithyroid drugs for less than 3 months. Extracted PBMC RNA gave rise to the TCR library. This sample was shared with a second study, whose subject was T cells in Graves' hyperthyroidism and ophthalmopathy.

The chain has TRBV5-8 and TRBJ2-2; D is possibly TRBD1 (6 bases). The sequencing here drew on peripheral blood mononuclear cells (PBMCs), taken at new diagnosis, from a patient treated with antithyroid drugs. The sequence was obtained from a man between 40 and 49 years old with Graves disease. CDR3 in DNA: TGTGCCAGCAGCCCCGGGACACGGGTGTCGGGGGAGCTGTTTTTT. Its translation is CASSPGTRVSGELFF.